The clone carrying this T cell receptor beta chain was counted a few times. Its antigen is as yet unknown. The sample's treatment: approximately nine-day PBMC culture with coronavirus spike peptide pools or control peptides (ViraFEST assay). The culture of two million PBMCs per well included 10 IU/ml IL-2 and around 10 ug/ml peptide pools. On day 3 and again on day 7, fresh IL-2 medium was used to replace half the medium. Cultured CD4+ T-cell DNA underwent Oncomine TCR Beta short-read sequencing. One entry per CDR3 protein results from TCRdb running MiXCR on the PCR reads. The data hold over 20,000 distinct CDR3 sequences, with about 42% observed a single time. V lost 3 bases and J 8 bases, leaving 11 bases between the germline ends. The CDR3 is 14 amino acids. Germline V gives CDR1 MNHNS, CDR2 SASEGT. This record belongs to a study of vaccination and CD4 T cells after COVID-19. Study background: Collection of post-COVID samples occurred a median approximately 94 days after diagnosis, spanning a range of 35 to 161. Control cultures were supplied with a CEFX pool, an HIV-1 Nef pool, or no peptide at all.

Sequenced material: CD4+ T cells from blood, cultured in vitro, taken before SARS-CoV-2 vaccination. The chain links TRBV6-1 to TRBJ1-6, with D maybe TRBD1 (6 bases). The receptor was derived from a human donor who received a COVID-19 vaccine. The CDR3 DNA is TGTGCCAGCAGTGACAGGGGCTTTGATTCACCCCTCCACTTT. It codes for CASSDRGFDSPLHF.